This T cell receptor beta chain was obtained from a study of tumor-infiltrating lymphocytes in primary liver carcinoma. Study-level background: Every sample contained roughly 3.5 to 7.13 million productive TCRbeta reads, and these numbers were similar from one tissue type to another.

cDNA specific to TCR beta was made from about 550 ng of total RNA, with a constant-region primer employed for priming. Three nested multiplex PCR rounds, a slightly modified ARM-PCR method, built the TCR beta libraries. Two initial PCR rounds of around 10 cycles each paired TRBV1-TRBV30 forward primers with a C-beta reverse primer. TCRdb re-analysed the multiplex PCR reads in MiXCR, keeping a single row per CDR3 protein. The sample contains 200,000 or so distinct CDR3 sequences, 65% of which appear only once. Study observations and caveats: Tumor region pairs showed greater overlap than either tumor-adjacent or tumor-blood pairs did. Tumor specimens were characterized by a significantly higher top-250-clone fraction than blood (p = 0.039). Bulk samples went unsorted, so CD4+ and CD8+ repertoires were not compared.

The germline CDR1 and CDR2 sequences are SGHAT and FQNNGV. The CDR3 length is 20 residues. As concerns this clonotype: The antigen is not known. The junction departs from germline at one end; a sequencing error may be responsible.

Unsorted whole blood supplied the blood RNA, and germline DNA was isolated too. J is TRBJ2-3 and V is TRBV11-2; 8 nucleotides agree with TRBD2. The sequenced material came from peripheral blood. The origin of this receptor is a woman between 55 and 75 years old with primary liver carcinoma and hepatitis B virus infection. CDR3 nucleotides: TGTGCCAGCAGCTTAGATCTAAGTGGGTCAGCGGGAGAAGGGGTAGATACTCAGTATTTT. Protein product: CASSLDLSGSAGEGVDTQYF.